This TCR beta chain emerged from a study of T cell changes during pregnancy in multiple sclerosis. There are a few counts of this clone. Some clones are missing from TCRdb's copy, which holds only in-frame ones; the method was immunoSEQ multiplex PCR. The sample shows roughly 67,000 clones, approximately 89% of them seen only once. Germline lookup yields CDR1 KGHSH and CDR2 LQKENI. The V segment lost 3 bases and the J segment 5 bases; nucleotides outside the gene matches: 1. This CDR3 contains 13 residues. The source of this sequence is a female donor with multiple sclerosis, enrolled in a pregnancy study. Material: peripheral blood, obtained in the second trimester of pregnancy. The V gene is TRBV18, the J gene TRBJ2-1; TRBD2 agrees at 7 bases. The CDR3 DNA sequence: TGTGCCAGCTCACCGGGACTAAACAATGAGCAGTTCTTC. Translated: CASSPGLNNEQFF. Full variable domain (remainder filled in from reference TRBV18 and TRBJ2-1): NAGVMQNPRHLVRRRGQEARLRCSPMKGHSHVYWYRQLPEEGLKFMVYLQKENIIDESGMPKERFSAEFPKEGPSILRIQQVVRGDSAAYFCASSPGLNNEQFFGPGTRLTVL.